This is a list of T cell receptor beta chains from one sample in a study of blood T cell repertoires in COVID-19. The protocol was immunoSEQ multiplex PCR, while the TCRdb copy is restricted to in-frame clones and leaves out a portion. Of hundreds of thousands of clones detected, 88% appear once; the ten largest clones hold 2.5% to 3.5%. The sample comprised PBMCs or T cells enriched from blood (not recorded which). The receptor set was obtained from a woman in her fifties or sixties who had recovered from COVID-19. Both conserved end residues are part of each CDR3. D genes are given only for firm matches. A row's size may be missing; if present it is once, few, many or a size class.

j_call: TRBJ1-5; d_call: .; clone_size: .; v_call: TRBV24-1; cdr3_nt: TGTGCCACCAGTGATTGGGGGGACAATCAGCCCCAGCATTTT; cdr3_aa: CATSDWGDNQPQHF
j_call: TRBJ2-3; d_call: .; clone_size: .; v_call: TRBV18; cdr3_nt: TGTGCCAGCTCACCAAAGAGTCGGACTAGCACAGATACGCAGTATTTT; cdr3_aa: CASSPKSRTSTDTQYF
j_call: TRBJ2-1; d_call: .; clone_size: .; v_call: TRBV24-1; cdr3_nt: TGTGCCACCAGTTATGGCGGCTCCTACAATGAGCAGTTCTTC; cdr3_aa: CATSYGGSYNEQFF
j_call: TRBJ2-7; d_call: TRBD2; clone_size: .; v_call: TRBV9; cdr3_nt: TGTGCCAGCAGCACGGGACTAGTGGCAGCGTCCGAGCAGTACTTC; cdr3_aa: CASSTGLVAASEQYF
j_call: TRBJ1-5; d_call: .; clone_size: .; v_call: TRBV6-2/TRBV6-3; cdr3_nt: TGTGCCAGCAGTTACAACCCGGGAGGGGTGAGCAATCAGCCCCAGCATTTT; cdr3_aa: CASSYNPGGVSNQPQHF
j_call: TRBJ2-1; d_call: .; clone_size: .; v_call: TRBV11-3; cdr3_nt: TGTGCCAGCAGCTTCTCAGGTCGGGGTGAGCAGTTCTTC; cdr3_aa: CASSFSGRGEQFF
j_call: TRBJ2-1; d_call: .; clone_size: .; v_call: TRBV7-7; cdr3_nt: TGTGCTAGCAGCTTGAGGGACAACAACTACCGCTTCGAGCAGTTCTTC; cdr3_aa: CASSLRDNNYRFEQFF
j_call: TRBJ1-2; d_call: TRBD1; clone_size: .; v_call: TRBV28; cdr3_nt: TGTGCCAGCATCCAGAGGGACAGGTCCTATGGCTACACCTTC; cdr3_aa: CASIQRDRSYGYTF
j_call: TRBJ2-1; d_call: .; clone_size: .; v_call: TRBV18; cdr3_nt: TGTGCCAGCTCACCACCGGGGCCCTGGGGAAACAATGAGCAGTTCTTC; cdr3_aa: CASSPPGPWGNNEQFF
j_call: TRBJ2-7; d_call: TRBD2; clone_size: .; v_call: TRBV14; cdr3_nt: TGTGCCAGCAGCCCGGGACTAGGTGCCTACGAGCAGTACTTC; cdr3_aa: CASSPGLGAYEQYF
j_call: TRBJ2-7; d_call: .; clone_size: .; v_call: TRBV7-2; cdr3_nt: TGTGCCAGCAGCTTATTGGGGGCTGGGTTGTCCTACGAGCAGTACTTC; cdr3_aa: CASSLLGAGLSYEQYF
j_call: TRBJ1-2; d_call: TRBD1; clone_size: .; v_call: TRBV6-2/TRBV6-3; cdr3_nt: TGTGCCAGCAGTTCCGACAGGGGGCTCAATGGCTACACCTTC; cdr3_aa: CASSSDRGLNGYTF
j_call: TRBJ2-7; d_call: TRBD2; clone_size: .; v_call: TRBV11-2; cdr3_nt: TGTGCCAGCAGCTTGACTAGCGGGTCTACCTACGAGCAGTACTTC; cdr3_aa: CASSLTSGSTYEQYF
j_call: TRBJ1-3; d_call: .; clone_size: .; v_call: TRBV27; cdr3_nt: TGTGCCAGCAGTTTATCGGGGGGGTCCAGCTCTGGAAACACCATATATTTT; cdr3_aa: CASSLSGGSSSGNTIYF
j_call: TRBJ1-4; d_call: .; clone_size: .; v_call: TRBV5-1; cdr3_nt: TGCGCCAGCAGCAAATCAGGGATGTCGAATGAAAAACTGTTTTTT; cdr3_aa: CASSKSGMSNEKLFF
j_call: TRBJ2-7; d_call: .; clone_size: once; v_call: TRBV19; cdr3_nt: TGTGCCAGTAGGATGACAGGTTCCTACGAGCAGTACTTC; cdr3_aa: CASRMTGSYEQYF
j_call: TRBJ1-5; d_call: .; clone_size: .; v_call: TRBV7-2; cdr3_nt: TGTGCCAGCAGCTTAGGGTTGAGTAATCAGCCCCAGCATTTT; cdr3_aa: CASSLGLSNQPQHF
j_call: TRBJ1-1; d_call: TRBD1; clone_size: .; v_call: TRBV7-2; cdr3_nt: TGTGCCAGCAGCCTAGACAGGGGAGCTGAAGCTTTCTTT; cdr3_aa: CASSLDRGAEAFF
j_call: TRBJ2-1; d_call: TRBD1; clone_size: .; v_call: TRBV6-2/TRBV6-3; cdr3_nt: TGTGCCAGCAGCCGCCGTCTGACAGGGGTGGGCTACAATGAGCAGTTCTTC; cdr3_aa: CASSRRLTGVGYNEQFF
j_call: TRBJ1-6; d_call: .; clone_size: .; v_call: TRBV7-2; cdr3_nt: TGTGCCAGCAGTTACAGGGAACGTTCACCCCTCCACTTT; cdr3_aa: CASSYRERSPLHF